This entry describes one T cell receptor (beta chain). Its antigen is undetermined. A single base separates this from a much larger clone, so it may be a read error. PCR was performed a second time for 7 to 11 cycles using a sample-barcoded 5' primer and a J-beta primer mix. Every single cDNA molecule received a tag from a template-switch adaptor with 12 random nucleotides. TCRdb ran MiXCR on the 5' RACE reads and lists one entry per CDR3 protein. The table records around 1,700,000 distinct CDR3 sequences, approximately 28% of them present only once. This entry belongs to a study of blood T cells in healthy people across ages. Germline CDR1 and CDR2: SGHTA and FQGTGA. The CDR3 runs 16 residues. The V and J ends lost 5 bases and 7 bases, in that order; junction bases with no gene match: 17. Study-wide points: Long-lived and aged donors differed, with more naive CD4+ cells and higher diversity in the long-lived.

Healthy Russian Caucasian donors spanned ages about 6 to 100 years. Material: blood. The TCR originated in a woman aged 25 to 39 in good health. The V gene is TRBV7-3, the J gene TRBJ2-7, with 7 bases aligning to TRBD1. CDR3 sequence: CASSPTTTGAYNEQYF. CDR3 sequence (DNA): TGTGCCAGCAGCCCTACGACCACAGGGGCCTACAATGAGCAGTACTTC.